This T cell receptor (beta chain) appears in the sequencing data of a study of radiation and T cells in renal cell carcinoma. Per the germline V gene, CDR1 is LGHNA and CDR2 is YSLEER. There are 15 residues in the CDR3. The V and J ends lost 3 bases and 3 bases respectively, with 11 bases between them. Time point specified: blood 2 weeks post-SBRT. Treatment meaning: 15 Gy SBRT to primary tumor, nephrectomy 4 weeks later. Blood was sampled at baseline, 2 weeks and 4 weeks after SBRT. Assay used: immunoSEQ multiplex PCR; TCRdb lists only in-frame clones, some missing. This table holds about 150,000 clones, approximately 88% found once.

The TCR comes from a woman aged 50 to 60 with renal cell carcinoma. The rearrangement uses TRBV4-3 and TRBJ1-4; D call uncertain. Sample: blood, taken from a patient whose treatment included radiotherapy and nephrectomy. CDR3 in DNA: TGCGCCAGCAGCCACTCACGATACCCTAATGAAAAACTGTTTTTT. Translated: CASSHSRYPNEKLFF.